This TCR beta chain was sequenced for a study of cytomegalovirus exposure and HLA in healthy donors. Findings of the study overall: Subsequent analysis of the roughly 120 validation repertoires found a tendency for first-cohort TCR clusters to co-occur. Most TCR sequences were rare, but some public TCRs occurred in many donors. Cytomegalovirus association was listed for approximately 150 TCR beta chains.

J was trimmed by 1 base and V by 4 bases; bases with no gene match: 3. The CDR3 length is 16 residues. Germline assignment: CDR1 SGHAT and CDR2 FQNNGV. Profiled with immunoSEQ multiplex PCR; TCRdb holds only in-frame clones, not every one. The sample comprises tens of thousands of clones, 90% to 95% of which are singletons, and more than 0.65% rests with the top ten. As to this clone: Its specificity is unknown.

The origin of this receptor is a young woman in good health and CMV-seronegative. The source material was PBMCs. The chain combines TRBV11-2 with TRBJ2-2; TRBD2 matches at 10 bases. The DNA for the CDR3 is TGTGCCAGCAGCTCCCTAGCGGGAGTGAACACCGGGGAGCTGTTTTTT. Translation: CASSSLAGVNTGELFF.